The text below deals with one TCR beta chain. Trimming cost V 5 bases and J 6 bases; bases outside gene matches: 12. The CDR3 extends over 18 amino acids. Germline CDR1 and CDR2: SGHVS and FNYEAQ. This specimen belongs to a study of blood T cell repertoires in COVID-19. Using immunoSEQ multiplex PCR, the repertoire was profiled, and TCRdb retains in-frame clones only, with some absent. The sample lists about 150,000 clones, around nine tenths occurring once. The sequencing sample was made of peripheral blood. J is TRBJ2-2 and V is TRBV7-6; 13 nucleotides match TRBD2. The source is a human donor in a cohort sampled during active COVID-19. The DNA of the CDR3 is TGTGCCAGCAGCAAGGGACTAGCGGGATTTGGGTTACCCGGGGAGCTGTTTTTT. It translates to CASSKGLAGFGLPGELFF.